These T cell receptor beta chains were read from a single sample in a study of T cell responses to AZD1222 COVID-19 vaccine. Produced via immunoSEQ multiplex PCR; TCRdb's table is partial and in-frame only. The table lists fewer than 200,000 clones, roughly nine tenths of them singletons, with around 1% in the top ten. The sample here was peripheral blood, taken 28 days after the second AZD1222 dose. These receptors were obtained from an adult who received the AZD1222 COVID-19 vaccine. CDR3s include the opening cysteine and the closing phenylalanine or tryptophan. Each record gives: D gene, V gene, J gene, clone size, CDR3 protein, CDR3 DNA. The D gene is left open where the match is weak. Size tells how often a clone was seen (once, few, many) or the class of an expanded clone, and some rows leave it out.

>NA|TRBV5-1|TRBJ2-7|NA
CASSFPGADEQYF
TGCGCCAGCAGCTTCCCGGGGGCTGACGAGCAGTACTTC
>NA|TRBV5-4|TRBJ1-2|NA
CASSFTTENYGYTF
TGTGCCAGCAGCTTTACGACGGAAAACTATGGCTACACCTTC
>TRBD1|TRBV27|TRBJ1-6|NA
CASTRQGGLNSPLHF
TGTGCCAGCACTAGACAGGGGGGATTGAATTCACCCCTCCACTTT
>NA|TRBV7-9|TRBJ2-7|NA
CASSLAGPRKGEQYF
TGTGCCAGCAGCTTAGCGGGTCCTCGAAAGGGCGAGCAGTACTTC
>NA|TRBV20-1|TRBJ1-2|NA
CSASRGHNYGYTF
TGCAGTGCTAGTCGGGGTCATAACTATGGCTACACCTTC
>NA|TRBV7-2|TRBJ2-2|NA
CASSFGRGSTAGELFF
TGTGCCAGCAGCTTTGGGAGGGGGAGTACCGCCGGGGAGCTGTTTTTT
>NA|TRBV7-9|TRBJ1-2|NA
CASSLEGVHGYTF
TGTGCCAGCAGCTTAGAAGGGGTCCATGGCTACACCTTC
>NA|TRBV25-1|TRBJ2-7|NA
CASSNTGFYEQYF
TGTGCCAGCAGTAATACGGGATTCTACGAGCAGTACTTC
>NA|TRBV2|TRBJ2-1|NA
CATLRVPYNEQFF
TGTGCCACCCTCCGGGTCCCCTACAATGAGCAGTTCTTC
>NA|TRBV7-8|TRBJ1-2|once
CASSPAEVNYGYTF
TGTGCCAGCAGCCCGGCGGAAGTAAACTATGGCTACACCTTC
>NA|TRBV4-3|TRBJ2-2|NA
CASSQEPLNTGELFF
TGCGCCAGCAGCCAAGAGCCCTTAAACACCGGGGAGCTGTTTTTT
>TRBD1|TRBV3-1/TRBV3-2|TRBJ2-7|NA
CASSQRGQGVSEQYF
TGTGCCAGCAGCCAAAGGGGACAGGGGGTGAGCGAGCAGTACTTC